Listed below are T cell receptor beta chains from one sample, sequenced in a study of blood T cell repertoires in COVID-19. TCRdb's table, derived via immunoSEQ multiplex PCR, lists solely in-frame clones and lacks some. The sample consists of about 330,000 clones, roughly 88% of them appearing once. Source material: peripheral blood. Receptors were obtained from a woman in her fifties or sixties with active or convalescent COVID-19. The CDR3 runs from the conserved cysteine through the conserved F or W. Fields, in order: D gene, clone size, J gene, V gene, CDR3 DNA, CDR3 protein. A D gene is named only where the DNA matches it firmly. The size entry is marked missing in some rows and otherwise reads once, few, many or a size class.

d_gene: -; abundance: -; j_gene: TRBJ2-7; v_gene: TRBV6-2/TRBV6-3; CDR3nt: TGTGCCAGCAGTTACTCAAGCGGCCGTAGCTCCTACGAGCAGTACTTC; CDR3aa: CASSYSSGRSSYEQYF
d_gene: TRBD1; abundance: -; j_gene: TRBJ2-7; v_gene: TRBV4-1; CDR3nt: TGCGCCAGCAGCCAAGATTTCGGGACAGGGTACGAGCAGTACTTC; CDR3aa: CASSQDFGTGYEQYF
d_gene: TRBD2; abundance: -; j_gene: TRBJ2-2; v_gene: TRBV7-2; CDR3nt: TGTGCCAGCAGCTTACTTCGTAGCGGGGGCACCGGGGAGCTGTTTTTT; CDR3aa: CASSLLRSGGTGELFF
d_gene: TRBD1; abundance: -; j_gene: TRBJ1-2; v_gene: TRBV10-3; CDR3nt: TGTGCCATCAGTGAGTCACCCGGGACAGGGGTCTATGGCTACACCTTC; CDR3aa: CAISESPGTGVYGYTF
d_gene: -; abundance: -; j_gene: TRBJ2-7; v_gene: TRBV25-1; CDR3nt: TGTGCCAGCAGTGACGAGTACAGGATCGGCGAGCAGTACTTC; CDR3aa: CASSDEYRIGEQYF
d_gene: -; abundance: -; j_gene: TRBJ2-7; v_gene: TRBV7-9; CDR3nt: TGTGCCAGCAGCTCCAGGGTAGCCTACGAGCAGTACTTC; CDR3aa: CASSSRVAYEQYF
d_gene: -; abundance: -; j_gene: TRBJ1-1; v_gene: TRBV6-5; CDR3nt: TGTGCCAGCAGTTACTCTCCCGCAGGGAACACTGAAGCTTTCTTT; CDR3aa: CASSYSPAGNTEAFF
d_gene: -; abundance: -; j_gene: TRBJ1-6; v_gene: TRBV27; CDR3nt: TGTGCCAGCAGTTTTTCGACGGGGTATAATTCACCCCTCCACTTT; CDR3aa: CASSFSTGYNSPLHF
d_gene: TRBD1; abundance: -; j_gene: TRBJ1-1; v_gene: TRBV4-3; CDR3nt: TGCGCCAGCAGCCAGGACAGGGTGAACACTGAAGCTTTCTTT; CDR3aa: CASSQDRVNTEAFF
d_gene: -; abundance: -; j_gene: TRBJ1-3; v_gene: TRBV19; CDR3nt: TGTGCCAGTAGTATAGATGCCCCGGCGGGCACCATATATTTT; CDR3aa: CASSIDAPAGTIYF
d_gene: -; abundance: -; j_gene: TRBJ1-4; v_gene: TRBV27; CDR3nt: TGTGCCAGCAGCGGAATCTCGGGGAGTAATGAAAAACTGTTTTTT; CDR3aa: CASSGISGSNEKLFF
d_gene: -; abundance: -; j_gene: TRBJ2-7; v_gene: TRBV3-1/TRBV3-2; CDR3nt: TGTGCCAGCAGCCAAAGGGGGTACGAGCAGTACTTC; CDR3aa: CASSQRGYEQYF
d_gene: -; abundance: once; j_gene: TRBJ1-1; v_gene: TRBV6-6; CDR3nt: TGTGCCAGCAGTTACCCCGACAGGCCAAACACTGAAGCTTTCTTT; CDR3aa: CASSYPDRPNTEAFF
d_gene: -; abundance: -; j_gene: TRBJ1-5; v_gene: TRBV27; CDR3nt: TGTGCCAGCAGTTTACCGGGGACTAATCAGCCCCAGCATTTT; CDR3aa: CASSLPGTNQPQHF
d_gene: TRBD1; abundance: -; j_gene: TRBJ1-4; v_gene: TRBV6-2/TRBV6-3; CDR3nt: TGTGCCAGCAGCTTCGGACAGGGGAGATATCGAGCTAATGAAAAACTGTTTTTT; CDR3aa: CASSFGQGRYRANEKLFF
d_gene: -; abundance: few; j_gene: TRBJ1-2; v_gene: TRBV6-4; CDR3nt: TGTGCCAGCAGTGAGAACGGGTATGGAGGCTACACCTTC; CDR3aa: CASSENGYGGYTF
d_gene: -; abundance: -; j_gene: TRBJ1-1; v_gene: TRBV2; CDR3nt: TGTGCCAGCGGGGACGAAGTGGGGGCCACTGAAGCTTTCTTT; CDR3aa: CASGDEVGATEAFF
d_gene: -; abundance: -; j_gene: TRBJ2-5; v_gene: TRBV7-8; CDR3nt: TGTGCCAGCAGCTTAGGACTGATCCAAGAGACCCAGTACTTC; CDR3aa: CASSLGLIQETQYF
d_gene: TRBD2; abundance: -; j_gene: TRBJ2-3; v_gene: TRBV5-1; CDR3nt: TGCGCCAGCAGCTTTGGTCTAGCGGGAGGCCCAAGGCCAGATACGCAGTATTTT; CDR3aa: CASSFGLAGGPRPDTQYF
d_gene: -; abundance: -; j_gene: TRBJ2-5; v_gene: TRBV6-5; CDR3nt: TGTGCCAGCCGTACCCGAGAGACAGGAAGAGAGACCCAGTACTTC; CDR3aa: CASRTRETGRETQYF
d_gene: TRBD2; abundance: -; j_gene: TRBJ2-1; v_gene: TRBV5-4; CDR3nt: TGTGCCAGCAGCTTGGCGGGAGGACCCGACAATGAGCAGTTCTTC; CDR3aa: CASSLAGGPDNEQFF
d_gene: -; abundance: -; j_gene: TRBJ1-1; v_gene: TRBV5-1; CDR3nt: TGCGCCAGCAGCTTGGGGCAGGGCGTCCCTGAAGCTTTCTTT; CDR3aa: CASSLGQGVPEAFF
d_gene: -; abundance: few; j_gene: TRBJ2-2; v_gene: TRBV28; CDR3nt: TGTGCCAGCAGTTTAATCTACACCGGGGAGCTGTTTTTT; CDR3aa: CASSLIYTGELFF
d_gene: -; abundance: -; j_gene: TRBJ2-1; v_gene: TRBV25-1; CDR3nt: TGTGCCAGCAGCCCCCGCGATGAGCAGTTCTTC; CDR3aa: CASSPRDEQFF
d_gene: TRBD1; abundance: -; j_gene: TRBJ1-3; v_gene: TRBV7-9; CDR3nt: TGTGCCAGCAGAACCGGGACAGGGAGTCCCAACACCATATATTTT; CDR3aa: CASRTGTGSPNTIYF
d_gene: -; abundance: once; j_gene: TRBJ1-2; v_gene: TRBV12-3/TRBV12-4; CDR3nt: TGTGCCAGCAGTTTTGGAGAGAGCTACACCTTC; CDR3aa: CASSFGESYTF
d_gene: -; abundance: -; j_gene: TRBJ2-5; v_gene: TRBV9; CDR3nt: TGTGCCAGCAGCGTAGATGGGGGCTGGGAGACCCAGTACTTC; CDR3aa: CASSVDGGWETQYF
d_gene: TRBD1; abundance: -; j_gene: TRBJ1-2; v_gene: TRBV29-1; CDR3nt: TGCAGCGTTGAAGAGATAGACAGGGGGCATGGCTACACCTTC; CDR3aa: CSVEEIDRGHGYTF
d_gene: -; abundance: -; j_gene: TRBJ1-3; v_gene: TRBV7-9; CDR3nt: TGTGCCAGCAGCCCTTGGGGCGCCGCATCTGGAAACACCATATATTTT; CDR3aa: CASSPWGAASGNTIYF
d_gene: -; abundance: -; j_gene: TRBJ2-7; v_gene: TRBV14; CDR3nt: TGTGCCAGCAGCCATACTGGAGTCGAGCAGTACTTC; CDR3aa: CASSHTGVEQYF
d_gene: TRBD1; abundance: -; j_gene: TRBJ2-7; v_gene: TRBV6-5; CDR3nt: TGTGCCAGCATGGCGGGACAGGACTACGAGCAGTACTTC; CDR3aa: CASMAGQDYEQYF
d_gene: TRBD1; abundance: -; j_gene: TRBJ1-2; v_gene: TRBV5-1; CDR3nt: TGCGCCAGCAGCTTGGGGGACAGCGAGATCCCTGGCTACACCTTC; CDR3aa: CASSLGDSEIPGYTF
d_gene: TRBD1; abundance: -; j_gene: TRBJ2-7; v_gene: TRBV30; CDR3nt: TGTGCCTGGAGTGCCCAGGGGGCGTCCGAGCAGTACTTC; CDR3aa: CAWSAQGASEQYF
d_gene: -; abundance: -; j_gene: TRBJ1-2; v_gene: TRBV28; CDR3nt: TGTGCCAGCAGCGAGGTGACAGACTATGGCTACACCTTC; CDR3aa: CASSEVTDYGYTF
d_gene: -; abundance: -; j_gene: TRBJ1-1; v_gene: TRBV19; CDR3nt: TGTGCCAGCTCAGTACTTGGGACATCGATCAGCCACACTGAAGCTTTCTTT; CDR3aa: CASSVLGTSISHTEAFF
d_gene: TRBD1; abundance: once; j_gene: TRBJ1-1; v_gene: TRBV30; CDR3nt: TGTGCCTGGGCCGGGACAGGGCGCACTGAAGCTTTCTTT; CDR3aa: CAWAGTGRTEAFF
d_gene: TRBD1; abundance: -; j_gene: TRBJ2-7; v_gene: TRBV11-1; CDR3nt: TGTGCCAGCAGCTTAGCCGGGACAGGGTTCTACGAGCAGTACTTC; CDR3aa: CASSLAGTGFYEQYF
d_gene: -; abundance: -; j_gene: TRBJ2-5; v_gene: TRBV18; CDR3nt: TGTGCCAGCTCACCACAAAGCACAAGGACATCGGGTCAGACCCAGTACTTC; CDR3aa: CASSPQSTRTSGQTQYF
d_gene: TRBD1; abundance: -; j_gene: TRBJ2-7; v_gene: TRBV2; CDR3nt: TGTGCCAGCAGTGACCGGACAGGGGGCTACGAGCAGTACTTC; CDR3aa: CASSDRTGGYEQYF
d_gene: TRBD1; abundance: -; j_gene: TRBJ2-6; v_gene: TRBV7-9; CDR3nt: TGTGCCAGCAGCGGGACAGGGGACGGGGCCAACGTCCTGACTTTC; CDR3aa: CASSGTGDGANVLTF